This T cell receptor (beta chain) was found in a study of T-cell memory formation after mild COVID-19. Study-level information: Largely, TCR clusters stayed within a single donor.

Trimming pared 0 bases from V and 1 base from J, leaving 21 bases between. This CDR3 has 20 amino acids. CDR1 is SGHVS and CDR2 is FQNEAQ in the germline V gene. TCRdb re-derived calls from the 5' RACE reads in MiXCR, one entry per CDR3 protein. The sample holds some 120,000 distinct CDR3 sequences, about 16% seen once. This clonotype appeared many times. The chain joins TRBV7-8 to TRBJ2-2; D remains unclear. Sequencing used PBMCs or a T cell subset sorted from them (not recorded which). The sequence was collected from an adult woman who had mild COVID-19 (a few samples of this study predate the infection). Cell type and time point are not known. Here the CDR3 reads CASSLASRPSRYLNTGELFF. CDR3 coding DNA: TGTGCCAGCAGCTTAGCGTCTCGTCCCAGCCGTTATTTGAACACCGGGGAGCTGTTTTTT. The whole variable domain, filled in from reference TRBV7-8 and TRBJ2-2, reads GAGVSQSPRYKVAKRGQDVALRCDPISGHVSLFWYQQALGQGPEFLTYFQNEAQLDKSGLPSDRFFAERPEGSVSTLKIQRTQQEDSAVYLCASSLASRPSRYLNTGELFFGEGSRLTVL.